There are a few counts of the clone carrying this TCR beta chain. These data belong to a study of T-cell reconstitution after alpha-beta-depleted transplantation in children. For TCRbeta, the library was prepared with unique molecular identifiers. MiXCR was run by TCRdb on the PCR reads, yielding one entry per CDR3 protein. The sample gives approximately 630,000 distinct CDR3 sequences, about 12% of which show up once; 0.79% is in the top ten. Germline lookup yields CDR1 DFQATT and CDR2 SNEGSKA (reference sequence). This CDR3 has 13 residues. V was cut by 2 bases and J by 8 bases, with 12 bases left in between.

The receptor comes from a girl under 10 years old with congenital amegakaryocytic thrombocytopenia, due to receive a stem cell transplant. The gene calls are TRBV20-1 and TRBJ1-4; D might be TRBD1 (6 bases). The starting material was PBMCs, obtained before TCRalphabeta/CD19-depleted stem cell transplant. CDR3 region: CSARRGREEKLFF. The CDR3 DNA is TGCAGTGCTAGACGGGGGCGGGAGGAAAAACTGTTTTTT.